The 6 T cell receptor beta chains below were found in one sample sequenced in a study of T cell repertoires in cytomegalovirus infection. In TCRdb, the reads were re-called with MiXCR into one record per CDR3 protein. The top ten hold roughly 13% of the sample, which has about 770,000 distinct CDR3 sequences, almost 30% seen once. Their recognized antigens are unknown. Here the sequenced sample was cultured CD8+ T cells from PBMCs, taken from culture after CMV antigen stimulation. These TCRs come from a human donor in good health (CMV status not recorded). Some clones in this sample may be carry-over from other donors' samples.

The CDR3 spells CASNPGGGGTEAFF. For the CDR3, the DNA is TGTGCCAGTAATCCTGGAGGGGGGGGCACTGAAGCTTTCTTT. The chain couples TRBV19 to TRBJ1-1, with D perhaps TRBD1 (6 bases). V was cut by 7 bases and J by 4 bases, with 16 bases left in between. This CDR3 region has 14 residues. CDR1 and CDR2 (germline): LNHDA, SQIVND (reference sequence).

This clonotype was counted only a few times. The chain employs TRBV5-1 and TRBJ2-1; D gene ambiguous. Germline CDR1 and CDR2: SGHRS and YFSETQ. The length of the CDR3 is 14 residues. Trimming took off 2 bases at V and 5 bases at J, with 11 bases between the two ends. CDR3 in amino acids: CASSFVGRDNEQFF. For the CDR3, the DNA is TGCGCCAGCAGCTTTGTCGGAAGGGACAATGAGCAGTTCTTC.

J is TRBJ1-1 and V is TRBV4-1; D is possibly TRBD1 (5 bases). The CDR3 totals 12 residues. V lost 4 bases and J 11 bases, leaving 14 bases between the germline ends. CDR1 and CDR2 from the germline V gene are MGHRA and YSYEKL. CDR3 sequence (DNA): TGCGCCAGCAGCCGGATGGTAGGGGAGGCTTTCTTT. As protein: CASSRMVGEAFF.

The chain links TRBV11-2 to TRBJ2-1; weak D call: TRBD2 (5 bases). V gave up 7 bases and J gave up 3 bases, with 19 bases separating them. CDR1 is SGHAT and CDR2 is FQNNGV in the germline V gene. The CDR3 loop spans 16 amino acids. The chain's CDR3 is CASNYPRGYDYNEQFF. Written as DNA, the CDR3 is TGTGCCAGCAACTACCCCCGCGGGTACGACTACAATGAGCAGTTCTTC.

In this sample, this clonotype turned up a few times. V gene TRBV28 combines with J gene TRBJ2-3; 12 bases align to TRBD2. The length of the CDR3 is 15 residues. Germline trimming cut 2 bases from V and 5 bases from J; bases unmatched to any gene: 2. CDR1 MDHEN and CDR2 SYDVKM come from the germline V gene. The CDR3 protein is CASSLGTSGLDTQYF. CDR3 sequence (DNA): TGTGCCAGCAGTTTAGGGACTAGCGGGTTAGATACGCAGTATTTT.

This clonotype has only a few counts. The genes are TRBV7-6 and TRBJ2-7; 9 nucleotides line up with TRBD1. V was pared by 4 bases and J by 9 bases, with 7 bases of the junction left unmatched. CDR1 is SGHVS and CDR2 is FNYEAQ in the germline V gene. The CDR3 runs to 13 residues. The CDR3: CASSYTGGGRQYV. Here the CDR3 DNA reads TGTGCCAGCAGCTATACAGGGGGCGGGAGGCAGTACGTC.